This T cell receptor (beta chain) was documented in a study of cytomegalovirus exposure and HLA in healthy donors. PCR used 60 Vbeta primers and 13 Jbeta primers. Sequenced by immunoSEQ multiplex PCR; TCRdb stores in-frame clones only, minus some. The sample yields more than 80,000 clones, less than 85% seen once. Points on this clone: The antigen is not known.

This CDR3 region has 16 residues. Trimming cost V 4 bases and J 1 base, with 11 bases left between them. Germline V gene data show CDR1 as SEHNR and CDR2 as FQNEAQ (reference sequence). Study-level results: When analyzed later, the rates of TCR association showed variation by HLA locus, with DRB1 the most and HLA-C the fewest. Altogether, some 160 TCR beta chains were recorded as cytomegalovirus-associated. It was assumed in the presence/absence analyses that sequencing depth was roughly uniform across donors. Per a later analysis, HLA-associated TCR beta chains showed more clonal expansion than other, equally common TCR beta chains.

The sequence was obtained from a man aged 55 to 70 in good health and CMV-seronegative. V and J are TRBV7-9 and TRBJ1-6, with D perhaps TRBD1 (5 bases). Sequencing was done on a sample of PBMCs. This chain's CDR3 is CASSSQGRSYNSPLHF. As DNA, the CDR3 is TGTGCCAGCAGCTCTCAGGGAAGGTCCTATAATTCACCCCTCCACTTT.